What follows describes a single T cell receptor (beta chain). The target antigen is unknown. These data originate in a study of shared clonotypes between healthy human individuals. Execution of the assay was at deep level. The table came from immunoSEQ multiplex PCR; TCRdb's copy has only in-frame clones and leaves some out. The table lists about 2,100,000 clones, approximately 94% of them singletons, with about 1.8% in the top ten. Germline CDR1 is SGHRS and CDR2 is YFSETQ. The CDR3 runs 15 residues. Trimming removed 0 bases at V and 2 bases at J, with 12 bases between. General study results and limits: Investigators collected only blood, and repertoires in tissues likely differ. Clonotype sharing among the donors was expected to vary with sequencing depth. Naive subsets tended to show greater estimated richness than memory subsets.

Naivety among CD8 cells was defined by CD45RO negativity and positive CCR7 selection, thereby excluding terminally differentiated effector memory CD45RA+ cells. The rearrangement uses TRBV5-1 and TRBJ2-7; TRBD2 is a possible D gene (6 bases). Sequencing was performed on naive CD8+ T cells from PBMCs. The receptor was derived from a man younger than 30 in good health. Some clones in this sample may be carry-over from other donors' samples. The CDR3 protein is CASSLELGGTYEQYF. CDR3 in DNA: TGCGCCAGCAGCTTGGAGTTGGGGGGTACCTACGAGCAGTACTTC.